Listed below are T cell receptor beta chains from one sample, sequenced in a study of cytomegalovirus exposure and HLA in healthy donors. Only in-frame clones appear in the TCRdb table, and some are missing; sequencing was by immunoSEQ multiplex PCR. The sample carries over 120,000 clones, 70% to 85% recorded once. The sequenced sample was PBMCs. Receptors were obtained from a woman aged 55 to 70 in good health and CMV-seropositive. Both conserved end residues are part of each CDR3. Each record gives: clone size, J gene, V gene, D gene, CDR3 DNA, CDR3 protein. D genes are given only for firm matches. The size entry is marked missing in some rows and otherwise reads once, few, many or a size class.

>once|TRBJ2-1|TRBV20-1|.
TGCAGTGCTAGACTTATTAGTGAGCAGTTCTTC
CSARLISEQFF
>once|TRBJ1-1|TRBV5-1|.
TGCGCCAGCAGCTTGGACTTGGCGGGGAGAGGCACTGAAGCTTTCTTT
CASSLDLAGRGTEAFF
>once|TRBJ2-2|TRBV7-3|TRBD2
TGTGCCAGCAGATCACCGGGACTAGCAGGCACCGGGGAGCTGTTTTTT
CASRSPGLAGTGELFF
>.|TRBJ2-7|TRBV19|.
TGTGCCAGTAGTATAGATCGTGGGAGGAATACCTACGAGCAGTACTTC
CASSIDRGRNTYEQYF
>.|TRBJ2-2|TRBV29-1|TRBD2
TGCAGCGTTGAGGGATTGGGACTAGCGGGAGAGGTCGGGGAGCTGTTTTTT
CSVEGLGLAGEVGELFF
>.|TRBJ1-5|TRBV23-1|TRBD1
TGCGCCAGCAGTTACTCCCGGAAGGACAGGCGCGGTTTTTATCAGCCCCAGCATTTT
CASSYSRKDRRGFYQPQHF
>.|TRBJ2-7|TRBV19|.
TGTGCCAGTAGTACCCGCGTTATGGACGAGCAGTACTTC
CASSTRVMDEQYF
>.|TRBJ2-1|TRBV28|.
TGTGCCAGCAGTTTAGGGCTACCCAATGAGCAGTTCTTC
CASSLGLPNEQFF
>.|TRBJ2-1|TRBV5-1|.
TGCGCCAGCAGCTTGGATGGGGGCACGCAACAGTTCTTC
CASSLDGGTQQFF
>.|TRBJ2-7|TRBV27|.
TGTGCCAGCAGTTTACAGGGCCCCTCCTACGAGCAGTACTTC
CASSLQGPSYEQYF
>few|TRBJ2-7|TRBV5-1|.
TGCGCCAGCAGCTTGGCCGGCGGAGCGAGCTACGAGCAGTACTTC
CASSLAGGASYEQYF
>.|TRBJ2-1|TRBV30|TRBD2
TGTGCCTGGGGCGGGACTAGCGCTTTTCTGGGTGAGCAGTTCTTC
CAWGGTSAFLGEQFF
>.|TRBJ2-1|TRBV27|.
TGTGCCAGCAGTTTGGGGCGGACCTCCTACAATGAGCAGTTCTTC
CASSLGRTSYNEQFF
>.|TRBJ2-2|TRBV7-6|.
TGTGCCAGCAGCTTGAGAGGCACCGGGGAGCTGTTTTTT
CASSLRGTGELFF
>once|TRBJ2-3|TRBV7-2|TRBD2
TGTGCCAGCAGCACAAGGCTAGCGGAAACAGATACGCAGTATTTT
CASSTRLAETDTQYF
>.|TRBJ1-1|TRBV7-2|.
TGTGCCTGGCAGAGGGACACTGAAGCTTTCTTT
CAWQRDTEAFF
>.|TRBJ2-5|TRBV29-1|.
TGCAGCGTTGATACCCCGGGAAACCAAGAGACCCAGTACTTC
CSVDTPGNQETQYF
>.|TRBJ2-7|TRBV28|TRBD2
TGTGCCAGCAGTTTATTAGGGCGGGGGTATGTCTACGAGCAGTACTTC
CASSLLGRGYVYEQYF
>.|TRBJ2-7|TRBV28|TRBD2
TGTGCCAGCGGACTAGCTAGCTCCTACGAGCAGTACTTC
CASGLASSYEQYF
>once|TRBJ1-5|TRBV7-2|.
TGTGCCAGCAGCCCGGACAGCAGTAGCAATCAGCCCCAGCATTTT
CASSPDSSSNQPQHF
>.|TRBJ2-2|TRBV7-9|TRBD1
TGTGCCAGCAGCTTAGCGGGACAGGTCGATACCACCGGGGAGCTGTTTTTT
CASSLAGQVDTTGELFF
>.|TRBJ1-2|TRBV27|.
TGTGCCAGCAGTCCTCTCACGGGGAGGGATGGCTACACCTTC
CASSPLTGRDGYTF
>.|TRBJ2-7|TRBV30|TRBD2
TGTGCCTGGAGTTGGACTAGCGGGCCCTACGAGCAGTACTTC
CAWSWTSGPYEQYF
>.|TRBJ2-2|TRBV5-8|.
TGTGCCAGCAGCTTTGAACAGGGAGGGACCGGGGAGCTGTTTTTT
CASSFEQGGTGELFF
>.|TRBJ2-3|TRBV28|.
TGTGCCAGCAGATTCGACAGAACAGATACGCAGTATTTT
CASRFDRTDTQYF
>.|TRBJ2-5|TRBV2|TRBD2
TGTGCCAGCAGGCTCAGGACTAGCGGGGCGGAGACCCAGTACTTC
CASRLRTSGAETQYF
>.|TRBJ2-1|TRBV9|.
TGTGCCAGCAGCGTAGAGGACACCAGCTCCTACAATGAGCAGTTCTTC
CASSVEDTSSYNEQFF
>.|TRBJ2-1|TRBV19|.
TGTGCCAGTAGTATTTTCGGGAGAACCAATGAGCAGTTCTTC
CASSIFGRTNEQFF
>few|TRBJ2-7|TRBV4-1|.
TGCGCCAGCAGCCAAGGAGCCAGGGCGGTCGAGCAGTACTTC
CASSQGARAVEQYF
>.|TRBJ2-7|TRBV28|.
TGTGCCAGCAGGCCCACAGGGATCTCCTACGAGCAGTACTTC
CASRPTGISYEQYF
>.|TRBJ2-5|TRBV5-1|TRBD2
TGCGCCAGCAGCTTAGGCCGGGGAGGGGAGACCCAGTACTTC
CASSLGRGGETQYF
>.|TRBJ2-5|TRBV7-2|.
TGTGCCAGCCTTGCCCAGGCGGGAGAGACCCAGTACTTC
CASLAQAGETQYF
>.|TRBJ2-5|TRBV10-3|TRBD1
TGTGCCTCCGGGGAGTCGACAGGGGGTTTTGAGACCCAGTACTTC
CASGESTGGFETQYF
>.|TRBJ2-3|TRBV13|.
TGTGCCAGCAGCTTAGCGGGAAGGCAAACAGATACGCAGTATTTT
CASSLAGRQTDTQYF
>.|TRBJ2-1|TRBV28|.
TGTGCCAGCAGTTTACCTTTCAATGAGCAGTTCTTC
CASSLPFNEQFF
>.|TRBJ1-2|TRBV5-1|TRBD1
TGCGCCAGCAGCCCAAGCCAGGGGGCGGGTGGCTACACCTTC
CASSPSQGAGGYTF
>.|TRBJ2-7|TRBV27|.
TGTGCCACCCAACTATATTCGAGCTCCTACGAGCAGTACTTC
CATQLYSSSYEQYF
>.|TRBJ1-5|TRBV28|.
TGTGCCAGCAGTTTCCGTCAGGGTTTTGGTCAGCCCCAGCATTTT
CASSFRQGFGQPQHF
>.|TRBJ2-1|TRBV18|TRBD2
TGTGCCAGCTCACCGCAGCGGGAGCCCAATGAGCAGTTCTTC
CASSPQREPNEQFF
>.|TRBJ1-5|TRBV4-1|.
TGCGCCAGCAGCTACGCAGCCCGGGGAAATAGCAATCAGCCCCAGCATTTT
CASSYAARGNSNQPQHF
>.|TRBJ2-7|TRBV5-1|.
TGCGCCAGCACCTCAGGGGGAGGCTACGAGCAGTACTTC
CASTSGGGYEQYF
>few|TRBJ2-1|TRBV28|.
TGTGCCAGCAGTCCCCAGTACAAGCGCGCATTGGCCTACAATGAGCAGTTCTTC
CASSPQYKRALAYNEQFF
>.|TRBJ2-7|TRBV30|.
TGTGCCTGGAGTACCGGGGGATCCTACGAGCAGTACTTC
CAWSTGGSYEQYF
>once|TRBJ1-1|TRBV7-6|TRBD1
TGTGCCAGCAGCCTGAACAGGGGTAGTAGTGAAGCTTTCTTT
CASSLNRGSSEAFF
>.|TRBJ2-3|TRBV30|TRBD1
TGTGCCTGGAGTACGACAGGGGTGGGAGATACGCAGTATTTT
CAWSTTGVGDTQYF
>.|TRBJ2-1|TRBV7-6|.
TGTGCCAGCAGCTTAGGCCTAGCCCTGGGGAATGAGCAGTTCTTC
CASSLGLALGNEQFF
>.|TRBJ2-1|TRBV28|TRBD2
TGTGCCAGCAGTCCCTACTACCCCGACGATCAGCGGGGCCCTTACAATGAGCAGTTCTTC
CASSPYYPDDQRGPYNEQFF
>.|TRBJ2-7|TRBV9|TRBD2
TGTGCCAGCAGCGTAGCCCCCCGACCTAGCGGGAGTGGCCACGAGCAGTACTTC
CASSVAPRPSGSGHEQYF
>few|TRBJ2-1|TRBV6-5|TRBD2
TGTGCCAGCAGTTACGGGCTAGCGGGAGGGACCAATGAGCAGTTCTTC
CASSYGLAGGTNEQFF
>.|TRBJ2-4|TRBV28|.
TGTGCCAGCAGTGTCTCCACCCAGTCAGCCAAAAACATTCAGTACTTC
CASSVSTQSAKNIQYF
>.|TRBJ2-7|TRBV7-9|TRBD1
TGTGCCAGCAGCTTATCGACAGGGCTGGTCTCCGAGCAGTACTTC
CASSLSTGLVSEQYF
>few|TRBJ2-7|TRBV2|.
TGTGCCAGCAGTGAATCTACACAACTACCCCACGAGCAGTACTTC
CASSESTQLPHEQYF
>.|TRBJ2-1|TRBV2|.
TGTGCCAGCAGAACTAATGAGCAGTTCTTC
CASRTNEQFF
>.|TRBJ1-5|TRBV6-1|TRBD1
TGTGCCAGCAGGGGGACAGGGAGCAATCAGCCCCAGCATTTT
CASRGTGSNQPQHF
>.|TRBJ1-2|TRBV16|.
TGTGCCAGCAGCCAATCCTCACTTCATGGCTACACCTTC
CASSQSSLHGYTF